The entry that follows covers one T cell receptor beta chain sequence. The sample is drawn from a study of cytomegalovirus exposure and HLA in healthy donors. Looking at the study overall: The 110 or so validation repertoires were produced on the same platform as the approximately 620 repertoires of the first cohort. This was reported in a later analysis.

V was trimmed by 0 bases and J by 3 bases, leaving 11 bases between them. The length of the CDR3 is 15 residues. The germline V gene has CDR1 MNHEY and CDR2 SVGAGI. The data were produced by immunoSEQ multiplex PCR, yet TCRdb's version contains in-frame clones alone and is incomplete. The table includes some 90,000 clones, roughly 84% detected once. Sequences were obtained from PBMCs. The receptor was isolated from a young man in good health and CMV-seropositive. The V gene is TRBV6-5, the J gene TRBJ1-2; D is ambiguous. The CDR3 reads CASSYSGVMHYGYTF. CDR3 bases: TGTGCCAGCAGTTACTCGGGAGTTATGCACTATGGCTACACCTTC.